The 5 T cell receptor beta chains given below trace back to one sample, sequenced in a study of blood T cell repertoires in COVID-19. The data were produced by immunoSEQ multiplex PCR, yet TCRdb's version contains in-frame clones alone and is incomplete. The sample includes some 250,000 clones, about four fifths of them seen just once. Sequencing was carried out using peripheral blood. The receptors derive from a woman between 55 and 75 years old with active or convalescent COVID-19.

The chain carries TRBV29-1 and TRBJ1-6; D unclear. The V and J ends lost 5 bases and 3 bases respectively, with 8 bases between them. Germline loops: CDR1 SQVTM, CDR2 ANQGSEA. The CDR3 is 13 residues long. CDR3: CSVMADYNSPLHF. The DNA for the CDR3 is TGCAGCGTTATGGCAGACTATAATTCACCCCTCCACTTT.

V gene TRBV4-2 combines with J gene TRBJ1-1; 9 nucleotides line up with TRBD1. Losses at the gene ends were 4 bases for V and 1 base for J; bases not matched to a gene: 7. Germline V gene data show CDR1 as LGHNA and CDR2 as YNFKEQ. The CDR3 has 16 amino acids. CDR3 sequence: CASSPRQGQGNTEAFF. The CDR3, as DNA: TGTGCCAGCAGCCCGCGACAGGGACAGGGGAACACTGAAGCTTTCTTT.

This clone has just one count. The genes are TRBV2 and TRBJ2-7; 8 nucleotides match TRBD1. The J segment lost 3 bases and the V segment lost 6 bases, leaving 10 bases of the junction unmatched. Germline-derived CDR1 and CDR2 are SNHLY and FYNNEI. The CDR3 is 15 residues long. The CDR3 spells CASSTGQGAYYEQYF. For the CDR3, the DNA is TGTGCCAGCAGCACAGGACAGGGAGCATACTACGAGCAGTACTTC.

A single count supports this clone. The gene calls are TRBV7-3 and TRBJ2-3, with a weak D call TRBD2 (6 bases). V gave up 3 bases and J gave up 0 bases, with 7 bases separating them. CDR3 length: 14 amino acids. CDR1 SGHTA and CDR2 FQGTGA come from the germline V gene. The CDR3 spells CASSLAGSTDTQYF. The DNA of the CDR3 is TGTGCCAGCAGCTTGGCGGGGAGCACAGATACGCAGTATTTT.

V gene TRBV5-1 combines with J gene TRBJ2-1; D may be TRBD1 (6 bases). The CDR3 contains 11 residues. The germline CDR1 and CDR2 sequences are SGHRS and YFSETQ. The germline V and J ends were trimmed by 2 bases and 10 bases, with 7 bases remaining between them. The CDR3 sequence is CASSFQGEQFF. The DNA of the CDR3 is TGCGCCAGCAGCTTCCAGGGGGAGCAGTTCTTC.